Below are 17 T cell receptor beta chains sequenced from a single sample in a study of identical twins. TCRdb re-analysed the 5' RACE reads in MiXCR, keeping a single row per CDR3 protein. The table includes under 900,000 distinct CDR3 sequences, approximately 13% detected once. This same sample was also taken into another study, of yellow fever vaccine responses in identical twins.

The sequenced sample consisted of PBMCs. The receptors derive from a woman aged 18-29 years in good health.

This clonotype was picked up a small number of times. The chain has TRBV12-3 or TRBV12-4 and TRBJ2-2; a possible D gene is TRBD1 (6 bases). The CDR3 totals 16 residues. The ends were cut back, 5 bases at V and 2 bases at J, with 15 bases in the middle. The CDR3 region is CASSKTDRTNTGELFF. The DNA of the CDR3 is TGTGCCAGCAGTAAGACCGACAGGACAAACACCGGGGAGCTGTTTTTT.

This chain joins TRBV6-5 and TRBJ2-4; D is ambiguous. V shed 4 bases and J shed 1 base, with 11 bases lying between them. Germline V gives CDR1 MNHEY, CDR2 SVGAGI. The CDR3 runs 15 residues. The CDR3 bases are TGTGCCAGCAGTTCGGGCGGTAGCGCCAAAAACATTCAGTACTTC. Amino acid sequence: CASSSGGSAKNIQYF.

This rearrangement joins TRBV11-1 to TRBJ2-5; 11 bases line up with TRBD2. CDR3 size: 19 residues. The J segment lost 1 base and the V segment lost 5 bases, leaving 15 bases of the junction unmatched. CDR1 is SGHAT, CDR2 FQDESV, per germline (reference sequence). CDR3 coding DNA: TGTGCCAGCAGCGGAGCGGGGGCTAGCGGGAGGTATCGCCAAGAGACCCAGTACTTC. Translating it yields CASSGAGASGRYRQETQYF.

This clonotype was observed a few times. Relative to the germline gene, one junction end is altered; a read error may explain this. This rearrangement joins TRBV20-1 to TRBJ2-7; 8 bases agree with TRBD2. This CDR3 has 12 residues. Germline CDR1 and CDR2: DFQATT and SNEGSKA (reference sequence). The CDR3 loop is CSARTGLGAEDF. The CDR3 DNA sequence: TGCAGTGCCAGAACGGGACTAGGCGCAGAAGACTTC.

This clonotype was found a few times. The DNA for the CDR3 is TGTGCCAGCAGGTCTTTCGGGGGAAACACCATATATTTT. Residues: CASRSFGGNTIYF. This sequence joins TRBV6-1 and TRBJ1-3; D call uncertain. The CDR3 contains 13 residues. The germline CDR1 and CDR2 sequences are MNHNS and SASEGT. Trimming removed 6 bases at V and 4 bases at J, with 10 bases between.

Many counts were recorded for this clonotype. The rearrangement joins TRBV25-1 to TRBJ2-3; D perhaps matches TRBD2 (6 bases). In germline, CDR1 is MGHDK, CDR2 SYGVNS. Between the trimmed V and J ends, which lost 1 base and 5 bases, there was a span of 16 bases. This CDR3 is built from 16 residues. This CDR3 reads CASSEFGSGGEDTQYF. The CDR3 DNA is TGTGCCAGCAGTGAATTCGGGAGCGGTGGAGAAGATACGCAGTATTTT. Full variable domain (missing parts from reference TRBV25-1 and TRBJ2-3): EADIYQTPRYLVIGTGKKITLECSQTMGHDKMYWYQQDPGMELHLIHYSYGVNSTEKGDLSSESTVSRIRTEHFPLTLESARPSHTSQYLCASSEFGSGGEDTQYFGPGTRLTVL.

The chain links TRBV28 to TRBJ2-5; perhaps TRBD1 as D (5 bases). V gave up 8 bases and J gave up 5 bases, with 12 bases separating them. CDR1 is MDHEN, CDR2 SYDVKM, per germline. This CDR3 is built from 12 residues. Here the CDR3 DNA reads TGTGCCAGCGCGTCAGGGCTTGAGACCCAGTACTTC. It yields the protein CASASGLETQYF. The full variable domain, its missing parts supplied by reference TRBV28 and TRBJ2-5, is DVKVTQSSRYLVKRTGEKVFLECVQDMDHENMFWYRQDPGLGLRLIYFSYDVKMKEKGDIPEGYSVSREKKERFSLILESASTNQTSMYLCASASGLETQYFGPGTRLLVL.

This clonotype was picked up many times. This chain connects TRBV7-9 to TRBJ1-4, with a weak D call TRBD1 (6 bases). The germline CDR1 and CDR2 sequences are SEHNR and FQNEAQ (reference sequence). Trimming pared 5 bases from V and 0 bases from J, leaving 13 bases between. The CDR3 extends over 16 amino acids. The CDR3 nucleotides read TGTGCCAGCAGCCTGGACAGCCCAGCAACTAATGAAAAACTGTTTTTT. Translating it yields CASSLDSPATNEKLFF.

This chain's CDR3 is CASSLAGQGKAFF. The DNA for the CDR3 is TGCGCCAGCAGCTTGGCGGGACAGGGTAAAGCTTTCTTT. The chain links TRBV5-1 to TRBJ1-1; 9 bases align to TRBD1. Germline assignment: CDR1 SGHRS and CDR2 YFSETQ. The CDR3 covers 13 residues. Unmatched junction bases numbered 3, after V lost 0 bases and J lost 9 bases.

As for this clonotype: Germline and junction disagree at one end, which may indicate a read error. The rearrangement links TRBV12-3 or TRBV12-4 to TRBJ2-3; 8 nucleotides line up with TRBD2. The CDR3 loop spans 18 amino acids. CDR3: CACSLVGSGITSTDTQYF. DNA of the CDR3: TGTGCCTGCAGTTTAGTCGGTAGCGGGATTACTAGCACAGATACGCAGTATTTT.

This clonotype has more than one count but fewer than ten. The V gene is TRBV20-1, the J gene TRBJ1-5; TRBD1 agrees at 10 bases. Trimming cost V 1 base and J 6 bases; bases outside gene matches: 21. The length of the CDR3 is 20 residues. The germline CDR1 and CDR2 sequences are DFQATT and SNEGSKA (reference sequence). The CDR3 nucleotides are TGCAGTGCTAGAGGGCCCCCGGGGACAGGGGATGGGACAGCGACTCAGCCCCAGCATTTT. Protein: CSARGPPGTGDGTATQPQHF.

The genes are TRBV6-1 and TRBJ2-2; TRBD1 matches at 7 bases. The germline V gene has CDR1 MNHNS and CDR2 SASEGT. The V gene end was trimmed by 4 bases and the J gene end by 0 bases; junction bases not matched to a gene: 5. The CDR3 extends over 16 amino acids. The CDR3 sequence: CASSAPGQTNTGELFF. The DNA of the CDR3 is TGTGCCAGCAGTGCTCCGGGACAGACGAACACCGGGGAGCTGTTTTTT.

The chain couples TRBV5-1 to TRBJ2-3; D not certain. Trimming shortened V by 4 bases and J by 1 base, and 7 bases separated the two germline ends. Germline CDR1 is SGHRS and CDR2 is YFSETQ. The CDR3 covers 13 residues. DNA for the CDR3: TGCGCCAGCAGCGCCGGACGCACAGATACGCAGTATTTT. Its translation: CASSAGRTDTQYF.

CDR3 sequence (DNA): TGTGCCAGCAGCTTCCAGGGCTGGAACGAGCAGTACTTC. Residues: CASSFQGWNEQYF. This chain uses TRBV7-9 with TRBJ2-7; weak D call: TRBD1 (5 bases). V shed 3 bases and J shed 5 bases, with 11 bases lying between them. This CDR3 region has 13 residues. Per the germline V gene, CDR1 is SEHNR and CDR2 is FQNEAQ (reference sequence).

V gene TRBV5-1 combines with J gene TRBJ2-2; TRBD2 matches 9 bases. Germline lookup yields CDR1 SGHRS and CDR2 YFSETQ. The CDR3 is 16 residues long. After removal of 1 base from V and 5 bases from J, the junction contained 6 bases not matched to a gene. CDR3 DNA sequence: TGCGCCAGCAGCTTGTACGGGACTAGCCGGACCGGGGAGCTGTTTTTT. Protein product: CASSLYGTSRTGELFF.

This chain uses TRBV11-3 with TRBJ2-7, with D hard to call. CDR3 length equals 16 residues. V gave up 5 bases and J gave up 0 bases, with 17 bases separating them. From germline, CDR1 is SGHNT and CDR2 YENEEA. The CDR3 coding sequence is TGTGCCAGCAGCAATCCGGTCGGCGGCTCCTCCTACGAGCAGTACTTC. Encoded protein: CASSNPVGGSSYEQYF. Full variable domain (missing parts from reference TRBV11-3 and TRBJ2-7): EAGVVQSPRYKIIEKKQPVAFWCNPISGHNTLYWYLQNLGQGPELLIRYENEEAVDDSQLPKDRFSAERLKGVDSTLKIQPAELGDSAVYLCASSNPVGGSSYEQYFGPGTRLTVT.

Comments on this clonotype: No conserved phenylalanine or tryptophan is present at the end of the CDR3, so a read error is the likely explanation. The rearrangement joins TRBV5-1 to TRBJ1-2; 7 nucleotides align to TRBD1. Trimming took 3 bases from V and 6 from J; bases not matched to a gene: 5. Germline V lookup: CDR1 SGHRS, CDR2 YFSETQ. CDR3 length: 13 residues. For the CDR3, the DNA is TGCGCCAGCAGCTCGACAGGGCCCAATGGCTACACCTCC. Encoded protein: CASSSTGPNGYTS.